Shown below are 7 T cell receptor beta chains from a single sample sequenced in a study of T cells expressing NK-cell markers (TCRdb year 2020). Library preparation employed 5' RACE. The sequencing machine was an Illumina HiSeq 2000. TCRdb reprocessed the reads; each CDR3 protein sequence makes one entry, and DNA is unavailable. The sample table gives 90,000 to 130,000 distinct CDR3 sequences. Around a sixth of the sample is taken by the ten largest. Sequenced: blood T cells: a sorted CD56 or NKG2C T cell subset, CD4+ or CD8+ T cells, or bulk PBMC T cells (not recorded which). Receptors originate from a woman aged 18 to 75 in good health.

The chain has TRBV6-2 or TRBV6-3 and TRBJ2-5; TCRdb indicates TRBD2, and absent DNA this call remains unverified. Germline CDR1 MNHEY, CDR2 SVGEGT. The CDR3 covers 19 residues. The CDR3 here is CASSYGTSGAAVRGETQYF.

The chain joins TRBV4-3 to TRBJ2-1; TCRdb outputs TRBD2, but without DNA this stays unchecked. Looked up from germline, CDR1 is LGHNA and CDR2 is YSLEER. This CDR3 comprises 18 residues. This CDR3 reads CASSYSRKRTSGRNEQFF.

This chain joins TRBV7-2 and TRBJ2-3. This CDR3 is 13 amino acids long. Germline-derived CDR1 and CDR2 are SGHTA and FQGNSA. The CDR3 sequence is CASSFMNTDTQYF.

The J gene is TRBJ2-5, the V gene TRBV5-1. CDR1 SGHRS and CDR2 YFSETQ come from the germline V gene. The CDR3 is 12 residues long. The CDR3 reads CASRVLGETQYF.

The chain recombines TRBV4-3 with TRBJ1-1; as DNA is missing, the TRBD1 call by TCRdb cannot be tested. From germline, CDR1 is LGHNA and CDR2 YSLEER. The CDR3 is 14 residues long. CDR3 amino acids: CASSLTGTGTEAFF.

CDR3 sequence reads: CASSLGGTVEQFF. This chain connects TRBV12-3 or TRBV12-4 to TRBJ2-1; no DNA is available, so the TRBD1 call from TCRdb remains unchecked. The CDR3 has 13 residues.

The chain carries TRBV19 and TRBJ1-1; TCRdb calls TRBD1, which cannot be checked without DNA. There are 12 residues in the CDR3. Germline-derived CDR1 and CDR2 are LNHDA and SQIVND (reference sequence). CDR3 loop: CATLGPGPEAFF.